The present T cell receptor (beta chain) was sequenced within a study of graft-versus-host responses after intestinal transplantation. Turning to the study itself: Multivisceral, liver-intestinal, or isolated intestinal grafts went to recipients. After anti-thymocyte globulin induction, recipients took tacrolimus and steroids for approximately three years. Study-level results: There were GvH clones found in recipient marrow, and some of them appeared first in ileum or blood.

As regards this clone: Its antigen is unidentified.

Clones were sequenced by immunoSEQ multiplex PCR, and TCRdb holds only the in-frame ones, with some missing. Altogether 80,000 to 100,000 clones are present, roughly 90% being singletons, with the ten largest covering 0.11%. This sequence originates from a human donor who received an intestinal transplant. The sequenced sample was unstimulated CD4+ T cells sorted from spleen or lymph node cells, obtained before intestinal transplant.

Written as DNA, the CDR3 is TGTGCCAGCAGTGGCGGGAGGAGAGCCTACTACGAGCAGTACTTC. Amino acid sequence: CASSGGRRAYYEQYF. This chain joins TRBV2 and TRBJ2-7, with 8 bases matching TRBD2. The germline V gene encodes CDR1 SNHLY and CDR2 FYNNEI. The CDR3 contains 15 residues. V lost 4 bases and J lost 3; bases outside the gene matches: 8.